This TCR beta chain was sequenced during a study of OX40 agonist ivuxolimab in advanced cancers. Study at large: Ivuxolimab is an agonistic anti-OX40 (CD134) antibody, and patients were treated with it. Patients were treated with intravenous ivuxolimab, dosed at 0.01 to 10 mg/kg and infused every 2 weeks. Age averaged around 60 years (range roughly 23 to 79), and roughly 82% were male.

With 5 bases clipped from V and 4 bases from J, the junction kept 7 bases outside the gene matches. This CDR3 is 16 amino acids long. Germline-derived CDR1 and CDR2 are MDHEN and SYDVKM. The repertoire was sequenced with immunoSEQ multiplex PCR; TCRdb's copy has only in-frame clones and lacks some. The sample comprises more than 40,000 clones, roughly 90% of which are singletons, and over 1% rests with the top ten. A note on this clone: Its specificity is unknown.

Study-wide findings and caveats: On average, a greater number of expanded clones characterised CD8+ T cells relative to CD4+.

The TCR originated in an adult with an advanced solid tumor such as melanoma, head and neck, liver or kidney cancer. The chain combines TRBV28 with TRBJ1-5; TRBD1 matches 11 bases. Here the sequenced sample was CD4+ or CD8+ T cells sorted from blood, taken in a trial of the OX40 agonist ivuxolimab. CDR3 nucleotides: TGTGCCAGCAGTCTTCGGACAGGGGGCGGAAATCAGCCCCAGCATTTT. Translation gives CASSLRTGGGNQPQHF.